These T cell receptor beta chains were read from a single sample in a study of T cells in localized non-small cell lung cancer. Profiling relied on immunoSEQ multiplex PCR, and the TCRdb table lists in-frame clones only, not all of them. The table includes approximately 1,500 clones, 22% detected once. The specimen comprised normal lung tissue next to the tumor, sampled before any cancer treatment. These receptors were obtained from a woman aged 40-70 years with stage I lung adenocarcinoma. Each CDR3 is given with its conserved first and last residue. A D gene is named only where the DNA matches it firmly. Expanded clones are given a class, and other clones once, few, many or no size at all.

TRBD1 TRBJ1-6 . TRBV6-8 CASSSYYRGHVESPLHF TGTGCCAGCAGTTCGTACTACAGGGGGCACGTAGAATCACCCCTCCACTTT
. TRBJ2-5 . TRBV10-3 CAISERRDGGSKETQYF TGTGCCATCAGTGAGAGAAGGGACGGCGGGTCTAAAGAGACCCAGTACTTC
. TRBJ2-3 . TRBV5-1 CASSLASVFTDTQYF TGCGCCAGCAGCTTGGCTTCGGTTTTCACAGATACGCAGTATTTT
. TRBJ2-5 . TRBV29-1 CSVEDRGLETQYF TGCAGCGTTGAAGACAGGGGTCTAGAGACCCAGTACTTC
. TRBJ1-1 . TRBV1 CASSQDDWVSLSTEAFF TGCGCCAGCAGCCAAGATGATTGGGTTAGTTTGAGCACTGAAGCTTTCTTT
. TRBJ2-4 large TRBV11-3 CASSPGQTLAKNIQYF TGTGCCAGCAGCCCCGGACAGACCTTAGCCAAAAACATTCAGTACTTC
TRBD1 TRBJ1-1 . TRBV11-3 CASSQVPQGGWTEAFF TGTGCCAGCAGCCAAGTGCCCCAGGGGGGGTGGACTGAAGCTTTCTTT
. TRBJ1-1 . TRBV11-3 CASSLPQGVGTEAFF TGTGCCAGCAGCTTGCCCCAGGGAGTGGGCACTGAAGCTTTCTTT
TRBD2 TRBJ2-3 large TRBV11-3 CASSSLAGRISTDTQYF TGTGCCAGCAGCTCGTTAGCGGGGCGAATTAGCACAGATACGCAGTATTTT
. TRBJ2-5 . TRBV5-1 CASSLTGNSETQYF TGCGCCAGCAGCTTGACTGGGAATTCGGAGACCCAGTACTTC